This passage covers 20 T cell receptor beta chains from one sample sequenced in a study of identical twins. TCRdb re-called the 5' RACE reads through MiXCR, storing one row per CDR3 protein. The table lists hundreds of thousands of distinct CDR3 sequences, 15% to 20% of them singletons, with around 13% in the top ten. These data were also filed under a second study, of T cells expressing NK-cell markers.

The sequencing input was PBMCs. These receptors originate from a young woman in good health.

The chain links TRBV5-5 to TRBJ1-1; no clear D gene. Germline CDR1 reads SGHKS; CDR2 reads YYEKEE (reference sequence). The ends were cut back, 0 bases at V and 5 bases at J, with 8 bases in the middle. The CDR3 loop spans 13 amino acids. The CDR3, as DNA: TGTGCCAGCAGCTTGGCTTCTTGGACTGAAGCTTTCTTT. Protein sequence: CASSLASWTEAFF.

The sample holds a few counts of this clonotype. This chain links TRBV5-1 with TRBJ2-3; 11 bases agree with TRBD2. CDR1 is SGHRS and CDR2 is YFSETQ in the germline V gene. The CDR3 spans 17 residues. After removal of 0 bases from V and 4 bases from J, the junction contained 7 bases not matched to a gene. The CDR3 protein is CASSLEIAGGQSDTQYF. CDR3 in DNA: TGCGCCAGCAGCTTGGAAATAGCGGGGGGGCAATCAGATACGCAGTATTTT.

J is TRBJ1-1 and V is TRBV12-3 or TRBV12-4; no firm D call. V was pared by 7 bases and J by 5 bases, with 17 bases between. This CDR3 has 14 residues. CDR3 DNA sequence: TGTGCCAGCACCTGGGGAGGCCTTGAGACTGAAGCTTTCTTT. Its translation is CASTWGGLETEAFF.

The table lists this clonotype with a few counts. The chain employs TRBV18 and TRBJ2-7; 7 bases map to TRBD1. CDR3 length: 14 amino acids. CDR1 KGHSH and CDR2 LQKENI come from the germline V gene. V shed 3 bases, J shed 3 bases, and the junction held 5 bases outside the gene matches. In DNA form, the CDR3 reads TGTGCCAGCTCACCTAGACAGGGATTCTACGAGCAGTACTTC. It codes for CASSPRQGFYEQYF.

The chain recombines TRBV14 with TRBJ2-3, with D tentatively TRBD1 (6 bases). V lost 0 bases and J lost 4, with 8 bases in between. Germline values: CDR1 SGHDN, CDR2 FVKESK. This CDR3 contains 14 residues. In nucleotides, the CDR3 is TGTGCCAGCAGCCAAGACGCAGGGGCAGATACGCAGTATTTT. It yields the protein CASSQDAGADTQYF.

This chain joins TRBV20-1 and TRBJ2-7; 7 positions agree with TRBD1. Germline CDR1 DFQATT, CDR2 SNEGSKA (reference sequence). V shed 6 bases and J 0 bases; nucleotides not matched to a gene: 14. The CDR3 has 16 residues. Here the CDR3 reads CSASKDGTESSYEQYF. The CDR3 coding sequence is TGCAGTGCCTCAAAAGACGGGACAGAGAGCTCCTACGAGCAGTACTTC.

The chain is built from TRBV7-9 and TRBJ2-2; D not certain. The CDR3 spans 12 residues. V was cut by 5 bases and J by 8 bases, with 9 bases left in between. Looked up from germline, CDR1 is SEHNR and CDR2 is FQNEAQ (reference sequence). The CDR3 here is CASSRLEGELFF. The CDR3, as DNA: TGTGCCAGCAGCCGTCTAGAGGGGGAGCTGTTTTTT.

This clonotype has only a few counts. The chain is built from TRBV12-3 or TRBV12-4 and TRBJ1-4, with unresolved D. This CDR3 is built from 16 residues. V was pared by 8 bases and J by 0 bases, with 16 bases between. CDR3 bases: TGTGCCAGCTCCCCCCGGTTGACTTCAACTAATGAAAAACTGTTTTTT. Translating gives CASSPRLTSTNEKLFF.

This clonotype has a handful of counts. The CDR3 sequence is CASSFLAGVDTQYF. CDR3 DNA sequence: TGTGCCAGCAGTTTTCTAGCGGGGGTGGATACGCAGTATTTT. The chain couples TRBV12-3 or TRBV12-4 to TRBJ2-3; 10 nucleotides line up with TRBD2. The CDR3 is made up of 14 amino acids. The V segment lost 3 bases and the J segment 6 bases; nucleotides outside the gene matches: 3.

This clonotype was counted many times. The gene calls are TRBV12-3 or TRBV12-4 and TRBJ1-3, with D unclear. The CDR3 is 14 amino acids. The V and J ends lost 6 bases and 7 bases respectively, with 16 bases between them. CDR3 sequence reads: CASSADGSGNTIYF. DNA of the CDR3: TGTGCCAGCAGCGCTGACGGGTCCGGGAACACCATATATTTT.

This sequence joins TRBV6-6 and TRBJ2-1; weak D call: TRBD2 (5 bases). This CDR3 is built from 13 residues. Germline assignment: CDR1 MNHNY and CDR2 SVGAGI (reference sequence). Between the trimmed V and J ends, which lost 7 bases and 6 bases, there was a span of 13 bases. The CDR3 region is CASNRGDFNEQFF. CDR3 nucleotide sequence: TGTGCCAGCAACCGGGGAGATTTCAATGAGCAGTTCTTC.

The CDR3 spells CASSVGDGGQGGEQYF. For the CDR3, the DNA is TGTGCCAGCAGCGTAGGGGACGGAGGACAGGGAGGCGAGCAGTACTTC. The chain uses TRBV9 and TRBJ2-7; 8 nucleotides align to TRBD1. Germline CDR1 is SGDLS and CDR2 is YYNGEE. The junction had 11 bases not matched to a gene; V was cut back by 0 bases and J by 6 bases. This CDR3 is built from 16 residues.

On this clonotype: A junction end diverges from the germline sequence, so it may reflect a read error. The chain links TRBV6-2 or TRBV6-3 to TRBJ1-6; D not certain. Germline CDR1 and CDR2: MNHEY and SVGEGT. The CDR3 is 12 amino acids. This chain's CDR3 is CASNFPDSPFHF. The CDR3 DNA sequence: TGTGCCAGCAACTTCCCAGATTCACCCTTCCACTTT.

The V call is TRBV20-1, the J call TRBJ2-7; 7 nucleotides agree with TRBD2. This CDR3 region has 16 residues. From germline, CDR1 is DFQATT and CDR2 SNEGSKA (reference sequence). V lost 3 bases, J lost 3 bases, and 14 bases stayed unmatched. CDR3 sequence (DNA): TGCAGTGCTAGGCCTCCTTTCGGGGGGTTCCTCTACGAGCAGTACTTC. This encodes CSARPPFGGFLYEQYF.

The CDR3 protein is CSARFSGLTDTQYF. Written as DNA, the CDR3 is TGCAGTGCTAGGTTTTCCGGGCTCACAGATACGCAGTATTTT. The chain employs TRBV20-1 and TRBJ2-3, with D unresolved. Germline V gene sequence: CDR1 DFQATT, CDR2 SNEGSKA (reference sequence). This CDR3 comprises 14 residues. The ends were cut back, 3 bases at V and 2 bases at J, with 12 bases in the middle.

The rearrangement joins TRBV20-1 to TRBJ2-3; no clear D gene. Germline V CDR1 and CDR2: DFQATT, SNEGSKA (reference sequence). There are 13 residues in the CDR3. The germline V and J ends were trimmed by 7 bases and 0 bases, with 11 bases remaining between them. The chain's CDR3 is CSVTAPSTDTQYF. CDR3 in DNA: TGCAGTGTGACTGCCCCGAGCACAGATACGCAGTATTTT.

This clonotype turned up a few times. The chain has TRBV25-1 and TRBJ2-7; TRBD1 agrees at 9 bases. Losses at the gene ends were 4 bases for V and 2 bases for J; bases not matched to a gene: 3. This CDR3 is built from 14 residues. Germline CDR1 MGHDK, CDR2 SYGVNS. Written as DNA, the CDR3 is TGTGCCAGCAGTGTGACAGGGGGGGCCTACGAGCAGTACTTC. This encodes CASSVTGGAYEQYF.

In its sample, this clonotype was seen many times. The rearrangement uses TRBV12-3 or TRBV12-4 and TRBJ2-7; D gene uncertain. Trimming left V 0 bases short and J 5 bases short, with 2 bases between. The CDR3 is 11 amino acids. The CDR3 region is CASSLAHEQYF. CDR3 nucleotides: TGTGCCAGCAGTTTAGCCCACGAGCAGTACTTC.

V usage is TRBV6-5 and J usage is TRBJ2-7; D remains ambiguous. The V gene lost 2 bases and the J gene lost 6 bases, with 11 bases spanning the gap. The germline CDR1 and CDR2 sequences are MNHEY and SVGAGI. This CDR3 spans 13 amino acids. In DNA, the CDR3 is TGTGCCAGCAGTTACGTAAAAAGCTCCGAGCAGTACTTC. It yields the protein CASSYVKSSEQYF.

The V gene is TRBV5-1, the J gene TRBJ1-1; D uncertain. V shed 5 bases and J shed 2 bases, with 13 bases lying between them. CDR3 length: 14 amino acids. Germline assignment: CDR1 SGHRS and CDR2 YFSETQ. DNA for the CDR3: TGCGCCAGCAGGGATCGACTCTTAAACACTGAAGCTTTCTTT. It encodes CASRDRLLNTEAFF.